The 4 T cell receptor beta chains below come from one sample, sequenced in a study of blood T cell repertoires in COVID-19. Some clones are missing from TCRdb's copy, which holds only in-frame ones; the method was immunoSEQ multiplex PCR. The data contain about 310,000 clones, around 84% of them singletons. The sample taken for sequencing was peripheral blood. The receptor set was obtained from a man between 65 and 80 years old with acute or convalescent COVID-19.

V and J are TRBV7-2 and TRBJ2-1, with D possibly TRBD2 on 6 matching bases. Germline CDR1 is SGHTA and CDR2 is FQGNSA. This CDR3 contains 16 residues. The V and J ends lost 3 bases and 6 bases respectively, with 18 bases between them. CDR3: CASSLVSGEVSNEQFF. CDR3 sequence (DNA): TGTGCCAGCAGCTTGGTTTCGGGGGAGGTAAGCAATGAGCAGTTCTTC.

The gene calls are TRBV7-2 and TRBJ1-2, with D possibly matching TRBD1 (5 bases). Germline V gives CDR1 SGHTA, CDR2 FQGNSA. V dropped 5 bases and J dropped 5 bases, with 24 bases sitting between them. CDR3 length: 17 amino acids. Here the CDR3 reads CASSRARAGVPLYGYTF. The CDR3 DNA reads as TGTGCCAGCAGCCGCGCCAGGGCAGGCGTCCCCCTATATGGCTACACCTTC. The full variable domain, in which reference TRBV7-2 and TRBJ1-2 provide the parts outside the CDR3, is GAGVSQSPSNKVTEKGKDVELRCDPISGHTALYWYRQSLGQGLEFLIYFQGNSAPDKSGLPSDRFSAERTGGSVSTLTIQRTQQEDSAVYLCASSRARAGVPLYGYTFGSGTRLTVV.

V usage is TRBV5-8 and J usage is TRBJ2-7; TRBD1 aligns across 8 bases. The CDR3 consists of 13 residues. CDR1 is SGHTS, CDR2 YDEGEE, per germline. With V trimmed by 3 bases and J by 8 bases, 7 bases remained unmatched. The DNA of the CDR3 is TGTGCCAGCAGCTGGGGGACAGGCTATCAGCAGTACTTC. The encoded protein is CASSWGTGYQQYF. Full variable domain (missing parts from reference TRBV5-8 and TRBJ2-7): EAGVTQSPTHLIKTRGQQATLRCSPISGHTSVYWYQQALGLGLQFLLWYDEGEERNRGNFPPRFSGRQFPNYSSELNVNALELEDSALYLCASSWGTGYQQYFGPGTRLTVT.

This chain uses TRBV5-5 with TRBJ2-4; TRBD1 matches at 7 bases. This CDR3 contains 14 residues. The germline V gene has CDR1 SGHKS and CDR2 YYEKEE (reference sequence). V was pared by 3 bases and J by 3 bases, with 3 bases of the junction left unmatched. The chain's CDR3 is CASSSGTVKNIQYF. In DNA form, the CDR3 reads TGTGCCAGCAGCTCTGGGACAGTCAAAAACATTCAGTACTTC. The full variable domain, its missing parts supplied by reference TRBV5-5 and TRBJ2-4, is DAGVTQSPTHLIKTRGQQVTLRCSPISGHKSVSWYQQVLGQGPQFIFQYYEKEERGRGNFPDRFSARQFPNYSSELNVNALLLGDSALYLCASSSGTVKNIQYFGAGTRLSVL.